Below are 15 T cell receptor beta chains sequenced from a single sample in a study of cytomegalovirus exposure and HLA in healthy donors. PCR amplification relied on 60 Vbeta primers (plus 13 Jbeta primers). Assay: immunoSEQ multiplex PCR; the TCRdb copy retains only in-frame clones and omits some. The table lists around 130,000 clones, about 86% of them singletons, with around 0.7% in the top ten. The material sequenced was PBMCs. These receptors came from a man aged 18 to 29 in good health and CMV-seronegative.

V usage is TRBV27 and J usage is TRBJ1-5; unclear D gene. Germline-derived CDR1 and CDR2 are MNHEY and SMNVEV (reference sequence). The CDR3 spans 16 residues. Trimming left V 3 bases short and J 2 bases short, with 14 bases between. CDR3 in DNA: TGTGCCAGCAGTTTTTCGACCGGAGGAGGCAATCAGCCCCAGCATTTT. Its translation: CASSFSTGGGNQPQHF.

V usage is TRBV27 and J usage is TRBJ1-2; 7 positions agree with TRBD1. The germline CDR1 and CDR2 sequences are MNHEY and SMNVEV (reference sequence). CDR3 length: 14 residues. Trimming took 1 base from V and 8 from J; bases not matched to a gene: 7. CDR3 amino acids: CASSLFSGGWGYTF. The CDR3 bases are TGTGCCAGCAGTTTATTCTCAGGGGGGTGGGGCTACACCTTC.

The rearrangement uses TRBV2 and TRBJ2-2; TRBD2 matches 12 bases. V shed 8 bases, J shed 7 bases, and the junction held 5 bases outside the gene matches. The CDR3 sequence is 14 residues long. Germline V gene lookup returns CDR1 SNHLY and CDR2 FYNNEI. CDR3 region: CASLAGGLRGELFF. CDR3 bases: TGTGCCAGCCTAGCGGGGGGGCTACGCGGGGAGCTGTTTTTT.

The chain is built from TRBV27 and TRBJ2-3, with D maybe TRBD1 (5 bases). Trimming left V 6 bases short and J 2 bases short, with 12 bases between. Per germline, CDR1 MNHEY and CDR2 SMNVEV (reference sequence). The CDR3 loop spans 14 amino acids. The CDR3 is CASRIQAPTDTQYF. The CDR3 DNA follows: TGTGCCAGCAGGATACAGGCCCCCACAGATACGCAGTATTTT.

DNA for the CDR3: TGTGCCAGCAGCTTAGATCCCGTCGGGGAGCTGTTTTTT. It codes for CASSLDPVGELFF. The V call is TRBV11-2, the J call TRBJ2-2, with no clear D. V lost 0 bases to trimming and J lost 7 bases, with 6 bases between them. This CDR3 region has 13 residues. In germline, CDR1 is SGHAT, CDR2 FQNNGV.

The rearrangement uses TRBV27 and TRBJ1-2, with 8 bases identical to TRBD1. CDR3 length: 14 residues. The V gene's germline CDR1 is MNHEY and CDR2 SMNVEV (reference sequence). The J segment lost 8 bases and the V segment lost 8 bases, leaving 13 bases of the junction unmatched. CDR3 nucleotide sequence: TGTGCCAGCGCCGACAGGGGCCGCTCAGAGGGCTACACCTTC. Translation gives CASADRGRSEGYTF.

V gene TRBV28 combines with J gene TRBJ1-5; D is unclear. The CDR3 consists of 13 residues. Germline values: CDR1 MDHEN, CDR2 SYDVKM. V lost 1 base to trimming and J lost 1 base, with 2 bases between them. Here the CDR3 reads CASSLSSNQPQHF. The CDR3 nucleotides read TGTGCCAGCAGTTTATCGAGCAATCAGCCCCAGCATTTT. The full variable domain, completed using reference TRBV28 and TRBJ1-5, is DVKVTQSSRYLVKRTGEKVFLECVQDMDHENMFWYRQDPGLGLRLIYFSYDVKMKEKGDIPEGYSVSREKKERFSLILESASTNQTSMYLCASSLSSNQPQHFGDGTRLSIL.

The gene calls are TRBV6-1 and TRBJ1-2, with 7 bases fitting TRBD1. Germline lookup yields CDR1 MNHNS and CDR2 SASEGT. This CDR3 is built from 12 residues. Losses at the gene ends were 8 bases for V and 4 bases for J; bases not matched to a gene: 4. The CDR3 spells CASSGTVYGYTF. CDR3 coding DNA: TGTGCCAGCTCCGGGACAGTCTATGGCTACACCTTC.

In this sample, this clone turned up once. The chain has TRBV7-9 and TRBJ1-5; D unclear. V lost 1 base to trimming and J lost 3 bases, with 7 bases between them. Germline CDR1 reads SEHNR; CDR2 reads FQNEAQ (reference sequence). CDR3 length: 14 residues. CDR3 sequence: CASSLGGPNQPQHF. The CDR3 nucleotides read TGTGCCAGCAGCTTAGGAGGTCCCAATCAGCCCCAGCATTTT.

The J gene is TRBJ2-7, the V gene TRBV27; 7 positions agree with TRBD1. V was pared by 1 base and J by 5 bases, with 8 bases of the junction left unmatched. This CDR3 contains 15 residues. Germline V CDR1 and CDR2: MNHEY, SMNVEV (reference sequence). The CDR3 bases are TGTGCCAGCAGTTTATTGAGGGGGCTCGGAGACGAGCAGTACTTC. It specifies CASSLLRGLGDEQYF.

This chain joins TRBV19 and TRBJ1-1, with D unclear. Trimming stripped 7 bases from V and 0 bases from J, with 12 bases between. CDR3 length: 14 residues. Germline CDR1 is LNHDA and CDR2 is SQIVND (reference sequence). This CDR3 reads CASMLGRMNTEAFF. DNA for the CDR3: TGTGCCAGTATGTTGGGCAGGATGAACACTGAAGCTTTCTTT.

This rearrangement joins TRBV9 to TRBJ1-4; 7 positions agree with TRBD1. Germline values: CDR1 SGDLS, CDR2 YYNGEE. This CDR3 is built from 16 residues. With 2 bases clipped from V and 6 bases from J, the junction kept 10 bases outside the gene matches. The CDR3 DNA reads as TGTGCCAGCAGCGTCGGCAGGGGGGCATCAGATGAAAAACTGTTTTTT. Translation gives CASSVGRGASDEKLFF.

The chain employs TRBV5-6 and TRBJ1-2, with TRBD1 matching 9 bases. The CDR3 spans 16 residues. CDR1 and CDR2 (germline): SGHDT, YYEEEE. J was trimmed by 6 bases and V by 3 bases; bases with no gene match: 12. CDR3 sequence reads: CASSSIPGQGRDGYTF. The CDR3 region has the DNA TGTGCCAGCAGCTCTATACCGGGACAGGGTAGAGATGGCTACACCTTC.

The chain links TRBV2 to TRBJ1-1; TRBD1 might be the D (5 bases). Germline V gene data show CDR1 as SNHLY and CDR2 as FYNNEI. The ends were cut back, 1 base at V and 5 bases at J, with 11 bases in the middle. The CDR3 sequence is 14 residues long. The DNA for the CDR3 is TGTGCCAGCAGTGAAGGGAGAAGGGGAACTGAAGCTTTCTTT. Translating it yields CASSEGRRGTEAFF.

The CDR3 sequence is CASSQEAQGGGANEQFF. The CDR3 coding sequence is TGTGCCAGCAGCCAAGAAGCCCAGGGCGGGGGGGCCAATGAGCAGTTCTTC. The V gene is TRBV4-2, the J gene TRBJ2-1, with TRBD2 matching 9 bases. Trimming took 0 bases from V and 6 from J; bases not matched to a gene: 9. The germline gives CDR1 LGHNA, CDR2 YNFKEQ. The CDR3 sequence is 17 residues long.